Each of the 10 T cell receptor beta chains below was sequenced from the same sample in a study of radiotherapy plus CTLA-4 blockade in lung cancer (dated by TCRdb to the late 2010s). The library was prepared using the immunoSEQ multiplex PCR assay. TCRdb re-hosts the immuneACCESS table, in-frame sequences only. Its copies lack some clones; in the studies checked, an unresolved V gene accounts for under half of them, and the cause for the rest is not known. This sample comprises around 70,000 clones, about four fifths of them detected only once. About 4% of the sample comes from the top ten. The sequencing used peripheral blood, collected from a patient treated with radiotherapy plus ipilimumab. These receptor sequences come from a human donor with non-small cell lung cancer who had a partial response to radiotherapy plus ipilimumab.

The V gene is TRBV9, the J gene TRBJ2-1; 11 bases align to TRBD2. This CDR3 has 15 amino acids. Germline CDR1 SGDLS, CDR2 YYNGEE. With 1 base clipped from V and 5 bases from J, the junction kept 2 bases outside the gene matches. As DNA, the CDR3 is TGTGCCAGCAGCGTACTTAGCGGGAGGGACAATGAGCAGTTCTTC. Translated, it gives CASSVLSGRDNEQFF. Supplemented by reference TRBV9 and TRBJ2-1, the full variable domain reads DSGVTQTPKHLITATGQRVTLRCSPRSGDLSVYWYQQSLDQGLQFLIQYYNGEERAKGNILERFSAQQFPDLHSELNLSSLELGDSALYFCASSVLSGRDNEQFFGPGTRLTVL.

The chain employs TRBV5-1 and TRBJ2-7; TRBD2 agrees at 9 bases. The CDR3 has 15 amino acids. Germline loops: CDR1 SGHRS, CDR2 YFSETQ. V dropped 5 bases and J dropped 2; count of bases not matched to a gene: 8. CDR3 in amino acids: CASSPVAGETYEQYF. Here the CDR3 DNA reads TGCGCCAGCAGTCCCGTAGCGGGGGAGACCTACGAGCAGTACTTC.

This clone is medium-sized in the sample. This chain connects TRBV27 to TRBJ1-4; D possibly corresponds to TRBD1 (5 bases). Germline V gene lookup returns CDR1 MNHEY and CDR2 SMNVEV (reference sequence). The germline V and J ends were trimmed by 4 bases and 5 bases, with 14 bases remaining between them. The CDR3 is 15 residues long. The CDR3 region is CASSSPSDRNEKLFF. CDR3 DNA: TGTGCCAGCAGTTCCCCCAGCGACAGAAATGAAAAACTGTTTTTT.

V usage is TRBV2 and J usage is TRBJ2-5, with no clear D. The CDR3 has 13 amino acids. Trimming took off 7 bases at V and 2 bases at J, with 11 bases between the two ends. CDR1 is SNHLY, CDR2 FYNNEI, per germline. For the CDR3, the DNA is TGTGCCAGCACCCCTCAGGTTCAAGAGACCCAGTACTTC. This translates into CASTPQVQETQYF.

The chain recombines TRBV9 with TRBJ2-1; 12 positions match TRBD1. The CDR3 sequence is 15 residues long. Germline-derived CDR1 and CDR2 are SGDLS and YYNGEE. V shed 6 bases and J 7 bases; nucleotides not matched to a gene: 8. This CDR3 reads CASTPGQGAPNEQFF. CDR3 nucleotide sequence: TGTGCCAGCACCCCGGGACAGGGGGCCCCTAATGAGCAGTTCTTC.

This sequence joins TRBV30 and TRBJ2-6, with 8 bases matching TRBD1. V dropped 1 base and J dropped 4; count of bases not matched to a gene: 9. The germline V gene encodes CDR1 GTSNPN and CDR2 SVGIG (reference sequence). The CDR3 covers 17 residues. The CDR3 is CAWSGRGPRPGANVLTF. Here the CDR3 DNA reads TGTGCCTGGAGTGGCAGGGGGCCCCGGCCGGGGGCCAACGTCCTGACTTTC.

The rearrangement links TRBV6-5 to TRBJ2-5, with TRBD2 matching 8 bases. CDR1 and CDR2 from the germline V gene are MNHEY and SVGAGI. V trimming: 5 bases; J trimming: 4 bases; junction bases outside the gene matches: 6. The CDR3 is 14 amino acids. CDR3 bases: TGTGCCAGCAGTGGAGGGACTAGTGGAGAGACCCAGTACTTC. The encoded protein is CASSGGTSGETQYF.

In its sample, this clone was seen a few times. The V gene is TRBV7-9, the J gene TRBJ2-1; 8 nucleotides align to TRBD1. CDR1 and CDR2 from the germline V gene are SEHNR and FQNEAQ (reference sequence). The ends lost 7 bases at V and 1 base at J; junction bases unmatched: 6. The CDR3 totals 15 residues. The CDR3 nucleotides are TGTGCCAGCAACTCCCGGGACAGGTCCTACAATGAGCAGTTCTTC. It specifies CASNSRDRSYNEQFF.

The rearrangement links TRBV7-2 to TRBJ2-7, with 8 bases aligning to TRBD1. V lost 5 bases and J lost 6; bases outside the gene matches: 6. Germline CDR1 and CDR2: SGHTA and FQGNSA. There are 13 residues in the CDR3. The CDR3 region has the DNA TGTGCCAGCAGCCGGACAGGGCAACTCGAGCAGTACTTC. Its protein product is CASSRTGQLEQYF.

V and J are TRBV28 and TRBJ2-1; D uncertain. The V end lost 7 bases, the J end lost 3 bases, and 13 bases lay between the germline ends. Germline V lookup: CDR1 MDHEN, CDR2 SYDVKM. CDR3 length equals 14 residues. CDR3 sequence reads: CASTLGYDYNEQFF. CDR3 DNA: TGTGCCAGCACCCTCGGTTACGACTACAATGAGCAGTTCTTC.